Sequencing of this T cell receptor (beta chain) was carried out in a study of memory CD4+ T cells and cytomegalovirus serostatus. Per the authors' pipeline: After removing out-of-frame reads, around 2.2 million distinct TCRbeta sequences remained. TCRdb keeps only in-frame clones here, not all; method: immunoSEQ multiplex PCR. That table gives V, J and clone size, and the DNA gave D and trimming. The sample has about 57,000 clones, approximately 80% seen once. This clone was seen more than once but under ten times. The sort gate was single viable CD3+CD4+CD8-CD45RO+ cells for memory CD4+ T cells. This CDR3 contains 11 residues. The germline gives CDR1 SQVTM, CDR2 ANQGSEA. With 5 bases removed from V and 3 bases from J, the gap between germline ends came to 4 bases.

Source material: memory CD4+ T cells from blood. The source is an adult in good health and CMV-seronegative. V and J are TRBV29-1 and TRBJ2-2; D is unclear. The CDR3 nucleotides are TGCAGCGTTCGACACACCGGGGAGCTGTTTTTT. It yields the protein CSVRHTGELFF.